This T cell receptor beta chain was sequenced during a study of blood T cell repertoires in COVID-19. Study information: Collection of acute and convalescent COVID-19 samples took place in the United States, Italy and Spain. Nucleic acid was either cDNA or gDNA, and it came from T cells, B-cell-depleted T cells, or PBMCs.

How the authors handled the data: Researchers report that nucleated cell counts were estimated from reference gene primer amplification. This table comes from immunoSEQ multiplex PCR, and its TCRdb copy is limited to in-frame clones, with some not included. The V and J calls and clone size were taken over from that table, and D and trimming were inferred from the DNA. The sample records some 200,000 clones, nearly 90% being singletons. The CDR3 contains 14 residues. Trimming took off 5 bases at V and 7 bases at J, with 17 bases between the two ends. Looked up from germline, CDR1 is KGHSH and CDR2 is LQKENI.

Sequencing used peripheral blood. The TCR originated in a woman aged 18-29 years who had recovered from COVID-19. The V call is TRBV18, the J call TRBJ1-1, with D possibly TRBD1 on 5 matching bases. CDR3 DNA: TGTGCCAGCTCAAAATCGACAGCCCCTGATGAAGCTTTCTTT. Its translation is CASSKSTAPDEAFF.